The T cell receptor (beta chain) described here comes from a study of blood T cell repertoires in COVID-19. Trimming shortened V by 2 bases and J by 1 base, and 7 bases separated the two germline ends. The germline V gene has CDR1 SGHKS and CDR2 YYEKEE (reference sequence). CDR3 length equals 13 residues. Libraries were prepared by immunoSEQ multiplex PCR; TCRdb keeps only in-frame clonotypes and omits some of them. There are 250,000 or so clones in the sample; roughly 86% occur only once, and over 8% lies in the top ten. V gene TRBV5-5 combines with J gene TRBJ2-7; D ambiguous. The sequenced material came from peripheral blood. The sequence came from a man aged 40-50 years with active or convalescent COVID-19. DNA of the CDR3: TGTGCCAGCAGCTTCGGGTCATCCTACGAGCAGTACTTC. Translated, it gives CASSFGSSYEQYF. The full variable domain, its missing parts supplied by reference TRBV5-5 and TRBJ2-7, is DAGVTQSPTHLIKTRGQQVTLRCSPISGHKSVSWYQQVLGQGPQFIFQYYEKEERGRGNFPDRFSARQFPNYSSELNVNALLLGDSALYLCASSFGSSYEQYFGPGTRLTVT.